Each of the 21 T cell receptor beta chains below was sequenced from the same sample in a study of cytomegalovirus exposure and HLA in healthy donors. The primer mix had 60 Vbeta and 13 Jbeta primers. Profiling relied on immunoSEQ multiplex PCR, and the TCRdb table lists in-frame clones only, not all of them. The sample lists 170,000 or so clones; over 60% were seen once. Material for sequencing was PBMCs. The receptors were sampled from a man aged 35 to 55 in good health and CMV-seronegative.

The V call is TRBV27, the J call TRBJ2-1; 7 bases align to TRBD2. The germline gives CDR1 MNHEY, CDR2 SMNVEV (reference sequence). The CDR3 extends over 15 amino acids. The V gene end was trimmed by 7 bases and the J gene end by 6 bases; junction bases not matched to a gene: 12. Written as DNA, the CDR3 is TGTGCCAGCACCACCCTCGCGGGAGTCGGCAATGAGCAGTTCTTC. Translating it yields CASTTLAGVGNEQFF.

The gene calls are TRBV9 and TRBJ1-1, with a weak D call TRBD1 (6 bases). The V gene lost 0 bases and the J gene lost 2 bases, with 14 bases spanning the gap. The V gene's germline CDR1 is SGDLS and CDR2 YYNGEE. The CDR3 loop spans 16 amino acids. The CDR3 DNA reads TGTGCCAGCAGCGTAGATCCTAACAGGGTAAACACTGAAGCTTTCTTT. It translates to CASSVDPNRVNTEAFF.

This sequence joins TRBV4-1 and TRBJ2-5; 8 bases fit TRBD1. Germline CDR1 is MGHRA and CDR2 is YSYEKL. The CDR3 totals 17 residues. The ends lost 2 bases at V and 2 bases at J; junction bases unmatched: 10. CDR3 in amino acids: CASSQPTEQGDQETQYF. CDR3 nucleotides: TGCGCCAGCAGCCAACCGACTGAACAGGGGGATCAAGAGACCCAGTACTTC.

The V call is TRBV20-1, the J call TRBJ2-7; D unclear. Deletions cut 6 bases from V and 2 bases from J, with 8 bases between. The germline CDR1 and CDR2 sequences are DFQATT and SNEGSKA (reference sequence). The CDR3 runs to 11 residues. The CDR3 reads CSADSPYEQYF. In DNA form, the CDR3 reads TGCAGTGCCGACTCGCCCTACGAGCAGTACTTC.

The gene calls are TRBV7-2 and TRBJ1-6, with D tentatively TRBD1 (5 bases). With 2 bases removed from V and 9 bases from J, the gap between germline ends came to 14 bases. Germline lookup yields CDR1 SGHTA and CDR2 FQGNSA. The CDR3 length is 15 residues. The CDR3 nucleotides are TGTGCCAGCAGCTTAAAGGCAGGGTACCCTTCACCCCTCCACTTT. Protein sequence: CASSLKAGYPSPLHF.

This rearrangement joins TRBV4-3 to TRBJ2-1, with no clear D. CDR1 and CDR2 (germline): LGHNA, YSLEER. The CDR3 has 13 amino acids. V was pared by 3 bases and J by 9 bases, with 12 bases between. The CDR3 here is CASSHVQFSEQFF. CDR3 DNA: TGCGCCAGCAGCCACGTACAGTTTAGTGAGCAGTTCTTC.

V usage is TRBV7-9 and J usage is TRBJ1-4, with a weak D call TRBD1 (6 bases). CDR1 and CDR2 from the germline V gene are SEHNR and FQNEAQ (reference sequence). This CDR3 comprises 16 residues. V lost 4 bases, J lost 2 bases, and 14 bases lay in between. This chain's CDR3 is CASSSDPGVTNEKLFF. The CDR3 nucleotides read TGTGCCAGCAGCTCCGACCCAGGGGTGACTAATGAAAAACTGTTTTTT.

V and J are TRBV5-4 and TRBJ2-3, with TRBD2 matching over 16 bases. The germline V gene has CDR1 SGHNT and CDR2 YYREEE (reference sequence). This CDR3 is built from 18 residues. The V segment lost 4 bases and the J segment 6 bases; nucleotides outside the gene matches: 11. For the CDR3, the DNA is TGTGCCAGCAGCGTCCCACGGGGACTAGCGGGGGGGCGTGATACGCAGTATTTT. Translating it yields CASSVPRGLAGGRDTQYF.

The V and J genes are TRBV23-1 and TRBJ2-3; D not resolved. TRBV23-1 is treated as an ORF (open reading frame) with a function not yet certain. The V end lost 7 bases, the J end lost 0 bases, and 14 bases lay between the germline ends. The CDR3 spans 15 residues. DNA of the CDR3: TGCGCCAGCAATTGGGCGCTTCCGAGCACAGATACGCAGTATTTT. This codes for CASNWALPSTDTQYF.

This chain joins TRBV4-1 and TRBJ1-5; 7 bases align to TRBD1. Germline V gene data show CDR1 as MGHRA and CDR2 as YSYEKL. The CDR3 runs to 16 residues. The ends lost 4 bases at V and 9 bases at J; junction bases unmatched: 15. CDR3 in DNA: TGCGCCAGCAGCCGTCAACAGGGGTCACGGGGTTCGCCCCAGCATTTT. Residues: CASSRQQGSRGSPQHF.

The chain uses TRBV18 and TRBJ1-1; 8 bases line up with TRBD1. Looked up from germline, CDR1 is KGHSH and CDR2 is LQKENI. The trim removed 4 bases at V and 3 bases at J, leaving 7 bases unmatched. There are 15 residues in the CDR3. The CDR3 is CASSRPGQADTEAFF. The CDR3 nucleotides read TGTGCCAGCTCACGACCGGGACAGGCGGACACTGAAGCTTTCTTT.

The chain links TRBV5-1 to TRBJ1-1; perhaps TRBD1 as D (6 bases). The CDR3 loop spans 15 amino acids. Germline V gene lookup returns CDR1 SGHRS and CDR2 YFSETQ. Deletions cut 4 bases from V and 8 bases from J, with 21 bases between. CDR3 residues: CASSIDNRASREAFF. CDR3 DNA sequence: TGCGCCAGCAGCATAGATAACAGGGCATCGAGGGAAGCTTTCTTT.

This chain uses TRBV5-4 with TRBJ2-1; no firm D call. The germline V gene encodes CDR1 SGHNT and CDR2 YYREEE (reference sequence). V was clipped by 3 bases and J by 6 bases, with 7 bases between them. The CDR3 covers 12 residues. CDR3 sequence (DNA): TGTGCCAGCAGCTCCATGGCCAATGAGCAGTTCTTC. It specifies CASSSMANEQFF.

This clone was seen more than once but under ten times. This chain uses TRBV11-2 with TRBJ2-3, with D possibly TRBD1 on 6 matching bases. The CDR3 extends over 13 amino acids. The V gene lost 3 bases and the J gene lost 9 bases, with 13 bases spanning the gap. CDR1 and CDR2 (germline): SGHAT, FQNNGV. CDR3 nucleotide sequence: TGTGCCAGCAGCTTGGACAGCCTCGGGACGCAGTATTTT. Protein sequence: CASSLDSLGTQYF.

This clone was detected only once. The chain links TRBV19 to TRBJ2-1; 7 bases are a match to TRBD2. V lost 5 bases, J lost 1 base, and 11 bases stayed unmatched. Per the germline V gene, CDR1 is LNHDA and CDR2 is SQIVND (reference sequence). The CDR3 is 17 residues long. CDR3 region: CASSSLSGDPSYNEQFF. CDR3 bases: TGTGCCAGTAGTTCCCTAAGCGGGGACCCTTCCTACAATGAGCAGTTCTTC. The entire variable domain, with the rest obtained from reference TRBV19 and TRBJ2-1, is as follows: DGGITQSPKYLFRKEGQNVTLSCEQNLNHDAMYWYRQDPGQGLRLIYYSQIVNDFQKGDIAEGYSVSREKKESFPLTVTSAQKNPTAFYLCASSSLSGDPSYNEQFFGPGTRLTVL.

The chain recombines TRBV7-9 with TRBJ2-2; 8 nucleotides line up with TRBD2. Germline V CDR1 and CDR2: SEHNR, FQNEAQ (reference sequence). V lost 6 bases, J lost 4 bases, and 13 bases stayed unmatched. The CDR3 has 17 amino acids. The CDR3 sequence: CASSHGDGGARTGELFF. In DNA form, the CDR3 reads TGTGCCAGCAGTCATGGGGACGGGGGGGCCCGCACCGGGGAGCTGTTTTTT.

This clone was counted a few times. The chain is built from TRBV7-2 and TRBJ1-5; TRBD1 matches at 9 bases. Germline loops: CDR1 SGHTA, CDR2 FQGNSA. The CDR3 contains 18 residues. V was pared by 2 bases and J by 4 bases, with 12 bases of the junction left unmatched. The CDR3: CASSLRSGTGLINQPQHF. The CDR3 region has the DNA TGTGCCAGCAGCTTAAGGTCCGGGACAGGGTTAATTAATCAGCCCCAGCATTTT.

The chain has TRBV12-5 and TRBJ2-7; tentatively, D is TRBD1 (6 bases). V was pared by 3 bases and J by 6 bases, with 12 bases between. Germline V lookup: CDR1 LGHNT, CDR2 FRNRAP. The CDR3 has 13 amino acids. The CDR3 sequence is CASGLRVGGEQYF. CDR3 bases: TGTGCTAGTGGTTTAAGGGTAGGGGGCGAGCAGTACTTC.

This chain joins TRBV5-4 and TRBJ1-2; 7 nucleotides match TRBD1. Trimming at V came to 0 bases and at J to 8 bases, leaving 10 bases not matched to a gene. This CDR3 has 15 amino acids. Per the germline V gene, CDR1 is SGHNT and CDR2 is YYREEE (reference sequence). In DNA form, the CDR3 reads TGTGCCAGCAGCTTGGGGGGGCAGGGGGTTGAGGGCTACACCTTC. This sequence encodes CASSLGGQGVEGYTF.

The J gene is TRBJ2-2, the V gene TRBV11-3; 8 positions match TRBD1. J gave up 2 bases and V 4 bases, and 9 bases lay outside the gene matches. Germline loops: CDR1 SGHNT, CDR2 YENEEA. The CDR3 totals 17 residues. CDR3 amino acids: CASSSRPGGRNTGELFF. The CDR3 DNA is TGTGCCAGCAGCTCCCGTCCAGGGGGCAGAAACACCGGGGAGCTGTTTTTT.

This chain uses TRBV10-3 with TRBJ1-5; TRBD1 matches at 7 bases. CDR1 is ENHRY, CDR2 SYGVKD, per germline. This CDR3 has 16 amino acids. V shed 0 bases and J 6 bases; nucleotides not matched to a gene: 8. The CDR3 DNA sequence: TGTGCCATCAGTGAGTCGTCCAGGGGGGACGGTCAGCCCCAGCATTTT. Translating it yields CAISESSRGDGQPQHF.